The 5 T cell receptor beta chains below were found in one sample sequenced in a study of T cell repertoires in cytomegalovirus infection. TCRdb itself ran the reads through MiXCR, one entry per CDR3 protein. Found here are 150,000 to 190,000 distinct CDR3 sequences, 20% to 30% of them singletons; the top ten hold approximately 9.9%. The sample was PBMCs. The receptors come from a human donor in good health (CMV status not recorded). Some clones in this sample may be carry-over from other donors' samples.

Worth noting for this clonotype: Just one base apart from a much larger clone, this may be a read error. The chain uses TRBV7-2 and TRBJ2-2; the D is unclear. CDR1 SGHTA and CDR2 FQGNSA come from the germline V gene. The CDR3 length is 14 residues. Between the trimmed V and J ends, which lost 1 base and 7 bases, there was a span of 10 bases. The CDR3 is CASSLDVDVGELFF. CDR3 nucleotide sequence: TGTGCCAGCAGCTTAGATGTGGACGTCGGGGAGCTGTTTTTT.

This clonotype came up many times. The CDR3 reads CASSKDTGELFF. In DNA, the CDR3 is TGTGCCAGCAGTAAGGACACCGGGGAGCTGTTTTTT. This chain joins TRBV12-3 or TRBV12-4 and TRBJ2-2; the D is unclear. CDR3 length: 12 amino acids. V shed 5 bases and J shed 3 bases, with 4 bases lying between them.

This clonotype came up once. This chain connects TRBV11-2 to TRBJ2-5; the match to TRBD2 covers 8 bases. The germline CDR1 and CDR2 sequences are SGHAT and FQNNGV. The CDR3 runs to 15 residues. V trimming: 5 bases; J trimming: 5 bases; junction bases outside the gene matches: 10. The CDR3: CASSRLGGADETQYF. The CDR3 DNA follows: TGTGCCAGCAGCAGACTCGGGGGGGCTGATGAGACCCAGTACTTC. The full variable domain, in which reference TRBV11-2 and TRBJ2-5 provide the parts outside the CDR3, is EAGVAQSPRYKIIEKRQSVAFWCNPISGHATLYWYQQILGQGPKLLIQFQNNGVVDDSQLPKDRFSAERLKGVDSTLKIQPAKLEDSAVYLCASSRLGGADETQYFGPGTRLLVL.

V and J are TRBV6-6 and TRBJ1-4, with D uncertain. Per germline, CDR1 MNHNY and CDR2 SVGAGI (reference sequence). V lost 3 bases and J 8 bases, leaving 16 bases between the germline ends. The CDR3 extends over 15 amino acids. The CDR3, as DNA: TGTGCCAGCAGTTATAGGACCCTCCGCGCGGAAAAACTGTTTTTT. Its translation is CASSYRTLRAEKLFF.

The chain uses TRBV6-4 and TRBJ2-2, with D maybe TRBD2 (6 bases). Germline V gene sequence: CDR1 MRHNA, CDR2 SNTAGT. Between the trimmed V and J ends, which lost 5 bases and 6 bases, there was a span of 13 bases. The CDR3 is 14 residues long. CDR3 coding DNA: TGTGCCAGCAGTCGGGAGAACCGGGCCGGGGAGCTGTTTTTT. This sequence encodes CASSRENRAGELFF.